Described below is a single T cell receptor beta chain sequence and its context. Its antigen is undetermined. Germline CDR1 and CDR2: MGHRA and YSYEKL. The length of the CDR3 is 17 residues. V was pared by 9 bases and J by 4 bases, with 27 bases between. Method: immunoSEQ multiplex PCR; TCRdb's copy keeps in-frame clones and lacks some. The table has under 140,000 clones, 88% seen once. The sample comes from a study of T cell responses to AZD1222 COVID-19 vaccine. Study results and caveats: Sampling that yielded the repertoires occurred only after the peak T cell response. Researchers report vaccine-associated CD4 TCRs spanning spike, with dominance at 160-218 and 743-854. White British ancestry dominated among donors, who included more females, and clonal diversity was possibly underestimated. With two AZD1222 doses given, Spike-specific TCR breadth and depth both rose.

This material consisted of peripheral blood, taken on day 0 of AZD1222 vaccination. The sequence was collected from an adult in good health. V usage is TRBV4-1 and J usage is TRBJ1-2; tentatively, D is TRBD1 (5 bases). CDR3 loop: CASLGSKGGTGSYGYTF. The DNA of the CDR3 is TGCGCCAGTTTAGGCTCGAAGGGCGGGACCGGGAGCTATGGCTACACCTTC.